The 27 T cell receptor beta chains in this list originate from one sample, sequenced in a study of T cell changes during pregnancy in multiple sclerosis. The assay was immunoSEQ multiplex PCR, and TCRdb's table has in-frame clones only and misses some. The repertoire has more than 65,000 clones, about nine tenths of them found once; the top ten carry roughly 2.5%. This specimen was peripheral blood, taken in the first trimester of pregnancy. All receptors come from a female donor with multiple sclerosis, enrolled in a pregnancy study.

This clone was detected once. The chain couples TRBV18 to TRBJ2-1; D not resolved. From germline, CDR1 is KGHSH and CDR2 LQKENI. The CDR3 runs 15 residues. V was clipped by 1 base and J by 3 bases, with 10 bases between them. The CDR3 coding sequence is TGTGCCAGCTCACCACTAGATCGAGTCTACAATGAGCAGTTCTTC. Translated: CASSPLDRVYNEQFF.

The chain uses TRBV10-3 and TRBJ2-7; the D gene is possibly TRBD2 (6 bases). The CDR3 has 17 residues. The V end was cut by 4 bases, the J end by 0 bases, with 19 bases between. The germline V gene encodes CDR1 ENHRY and CDR2 SYGVKD. In DNA form, the CDR3 reads TGTGCCATCAGTGGGAGACTAGTCACGGCAAGCTCCTACGAGCAGTACTTC. Its protein is CAISGRLVTASSYEQYF.

This clone was seen more than once but under ten times. In DNA, the CDR3 is TGCAGCGTTGAGTCCGGCACAGATACGCAGTATTTT. It is translated as CSVESGTDTQYF. The chain has TRBV29-1 and TRBJ2-3, with D unclear. This CDR3 comprises 12 residues. V was cut by 3 bases and J by 1 base, with 5 bases left in between. Germline lookup yields CDR1 SQVTM and CDR2 ANQGSEA.

CDR3 DNA: TGTGCCAGCAGTTTGGGGGGTACTAATCAGCCCCAGCATTTT. Protein sequence: CASSLGGTNQPQHF. The chain has TRBV27 and TRBJ1-5, with D possibly matching TRBD1 (5 bases). Germline V CDR1 and CDR2: MNHEY, SMNVEV (reference sequence). The CDR3 length is 14 residues. V lost 3 bases, J lost 4 bases, and 10 bases lay in between.

The genes are TRBV28 and TRBJ2-1; TRBD2 aligns across 9 bases. The V gene's germline CDR1 is MDHEN and CDR2 SYDVKM. The CDR3 length is 14 residues. J was trimmed by 10 bases and V by 2 bases; bases with no gene match: 6. In nucleotides, the CDR3 is TGTGCCAGCAGTTTACGCGGGAGGGAGGGAGAGCAGTTCTTC. Protein product: CASSLRGREGEQFF. The full variable domain, rest sourced from reference TRBV28 and TRBJ2-1, is DVKVTQSSRYLVKRTGEKVFLECVQDMDHENMFWYRQDPGLGLRLIYFSYDVKMKEKGDIPEGYSVSREKKERFSLILESASTNQTSMYLCASSLRGREGEQFFGPGTRLTVL.

The chain links TRBV28 to TRBJ1-1; no clear D. V was clipped by 4 bases and J by 4 bases, with 16 bases between them. The CDR3 totals 15 residues. Germline V lookup: CDR1 MDHEN, CDR2 SYDVKM. CDR3 DNA sequence: TGTGCCAGCAGTTCGGCGGCGAAAAGAGGCACTGAAGCTTTCTTT. As protein: CASSSAAKRGTEAFF.

The CDR3, as DNA: TGCGCCAGCAGCCAAGAAGGAAGGCAGGGTAATTCACCCCTCCACTTT. Residues: CASSQEGRQGNSPLHF. The chain is built from TRBV4-3 and TRBJ1-6; maybe TRBD1 (5 bases). Germline CDR1 LGHNA, CDR2 YSLEER. The CDR3 runs 16 residues. V lost 0 bases, J lost 6 bases, and 12 bases lay in between.

The chain uses TRBV6-6 and TRBJ2-1; D is unresolved. The CDR3 consists of 12 residues. The V end was cut by 5 bases, the J end by 6 bases, with 8 bases between. Germline V gives CDR1 MNHNY, CDR2 SVGAGI (reference sequence). The CDR3 region has the DNA TGTGCCAGCAGTCCTAAGTCCAATGAGCAGTTCTTC. This codes for CASSPKSNEQFF.

This clone was seen once. V is TRBV10-2 and J is TRBJ2-1, with 11 positions matching TRBD2. The CDR3 is 14 amino acids. Losses at the gene ends were 8 bases for V and 4 bases for J; bases not matched to a gene: 4. The germline V gene has CDR1 WSHSY and CDR2 SAAADI. The CDR3 is CASETSGEYNEQFF. The CDR3 region has the DNA TGCGCCAGCGAGACTAGCGGGGAGTACAATGAGCAGTTCTTC.

The rearrangement links TRBV4-3 to TRBJ1-1; 8 nucleotides align to TRBD1. Germline values: CDR1 LGHNA, CDR2 YSLEER. The CDR3 has 20 amino acids. The ends lost 4 bases at V and 6 bases at J; junction bases unmatched: 25. CDR3 amino acids: CASSPHHGQGIGFQVPEAFF. In nucleotides, the CDR3 is TGCGCCAGCAGCCCACACCATGGACAGGGAATAGGGTTTCAAGTCCCTGAAGCTTTCTTT.

J is TRBJ1-2 and V is TRBV11-3, with D unclear. This CDR3 region has 13 residues. Between the trimmed V and J ends, which lost 0 bases and 7 bases, there was a span of 9 bases. Looked up from germline, CDR1 is SGHNT and CDR2 is YENEEA. The CDR3 DNA follows: TGTGCCAGCAGCTTAGAAGTTAGCAGTGGCTACACCTTC. It codes for CASSLEVSSGYTF.

The V and J genes are TRBV5-4 and TRBJ2-1; TRBD2 aligns across 16 bases. With 5 bases clipped from V and 3 bases from J, the junction kept 8 bases outside the gene matches. The CDR3 is 18 amino acids. In germline, CDR1 is SGHNT, CDR2 YYREEE (reference sequence). The CDR3 here is CASRRGLAGGGFYNEQFF. The CDR3 bases are TGTGCCAGCAGGAGGGGACTAGCGGGAGGGGGGTTCTACAATGAGCAGTTCTTC.

The V gene is TRBV19, the J gene TRBJ2-5; 7 bases are a match to TRBD2. Germline V gives CDR1 LNHDA, CDR2 SQIVND (reference sequence). This CDR3 is built from 15 residues. V was pared by 6 bases and J by 2 bases, with 9 bases of the junction left unmatched. The CDR3 DNA follows: TGTGCCAGTAGGGCTAGCGGCCTCCCACAAGAGACCCAGTACTTC. Protein product: CASRASGLPQETQYF.

About this clone itself: At one boundary the junction diverges from the germline segment, which might be a read error. The same CDR3 is also encoded by other DNA sequences in this sample. V and J are TRBV27 and TRBJ1-1, with a tentative D call TRBD1 (6 bases). Per the germline V gene, CDR1 is MNHEY and CDR2 is SMNVEV (reference sequence). There are 20 residues in the CDR3. CDR3 nucleotides: TGTGCCAGCAGCTTATCGGGCCGACAGGAGTACTCTAGAATGAACACTGAAGCTTTCTTT. Translated, it gives CASSLSGRQEYSRMNTEAFF.

Remarks on this clone: Other DNA sequences in the same sample also yield this CDR3. The chain carries TRBV28 and TRBJ1-2; a weak D match, TRBD1 (6 bases). The germline V gene has CDR1 MDHEN and CDR2 SYDVKM. CDR3 length equals 13 residues. Trimming took off 3 bases at V and 4 bases at J, with 9 bases between the two ends. The CDR3 protein is CASSLGGGYGYTF. As DNA, the CDR3 is TGTGCCAGCAGTTTGGGAGGGGGCTATGGCTACACCTTC.

In DNA form, the CDR3 reads TGTGCCAGCAGCGCGTCGCTAAGGGGGTATGGCTACACCTTC. Its translation: CASSASLRGYGYTF. The V and J genes are TRBV9 and TRBJ1-2; weak D call: TRBD1 (6 bases). Looked up from germline, CDR1 is SGDLS and CDR2 is YYNGEE. V was cut by 3 bases and J by 5 bases, with 14 bases left in between. The CDR3 runs to 14 residues.

This clone appeared once. The rearrangement links TRBV5-5 to TRBJ2-3; TRBD2 agrees at 8 bases. This CDR3 is built from 15 residues. Germline V gene data show CDR1 as SGHKS and CDR2 as YYEKEE (reference sequence). J gave up 4 bases and V 1 base, and 5 bases lay outside the gene matches. Here the CDR3 reads CASSLRGGRSDTQYF. The DNA of the CDR3 is TGTGCCAGCAGCTTGCGGGGGGGCCGATCAGATACGCAGTATTTT.

The rearrangement joins TRBV7-9 to TRBJ2-2, with a possible D match to TRBD1 (6 bases). Germline V lookup: CDR1 SEHNR, CDR2 FQNEAQ (reference sequence). The V gene lost 1 base and the J gene lost 3 bases, with 9 bases spanning the gap. There are 15 residues in the CDR3. In DNA, the CDR3 is TGTGCCAGCAGCTTAGTTAACAGGGACACCGGGGAGCTGTTTTTT. This gives the protein CASSLVNRDTGELFF.

This clone was seen once. The gene calls are TRBV28 and TRBJ1-6; maybe TRBD1 (6 bases). The CDR3 has 16 amino acids. V lost 1 base and J 13 bases, leaving 20 bases between the germline ends. Germline V gene lookup returns CDR1 MDHEN and CDR2 SYDVKM. CDR3 nucleotide sequence: TGTGCCAGCAGTTTATTGTCCGGACAGATGAGTTCTCCCCTCCACTTT. Its translation: CASSLLSGQMSSPLHF. Filled out from reference TRBV28 and TRBJ1-6, the complete variable domain reads DVKVTQSSRYLVKRTGEKVFLECVQDMDHENMFWYRQDPGLGLRLIYFSYDVKMKEKGDIPEGYSVSREKKERFSLILESASTNQTSMYLCASSLLSGQMSSPLHFGNGTRLTVT.

The chain couples TRBV7-8 to TRBJ2-1; D is perhaps TRBD2 (7 bases). V lost 6 bases, J lost 8 bases, and 20 bases lay in between. CDR1 is SGHVS, CDR2 FQNEAQ, per germline. The CDR3 is 15 residues long. This CDR3 is CASRDRSGGMDEQFF. The DNA for the CDR3 is TGTGCCAGCAGAGATAGATCGGGGGGCATGGATGAGCAGTTCTTC.

The chain carries TRBV4-1 and TRBJ1-4, with D possibly being TRBD1 (6 bases). CDR3 length: 13 amino acids. Germline-derived CDR1 and CDR2 are MGHRA and YSYEKL. V dropped 2 bases and J dropped 11 bases, with 12 bases sitting between them. CDR3 amino acids: CASSQTGGGKLFF. The CDR3 coding sequence is TGCGCCAGCAGCCAAACGGGGGGCGGGAAACTGTTTTTT.

The J gene is TRBJ1-2, the V gene TRBV5-1; 8 bases agree with TRBD1. Germline V gene data show CDR1 as SGHRS and CDR2 as YFSETQ. V trimming: 4 bases; J trimming: 6 bases; junction bases outside the gene matches: 11. The CDR3 runs 15 residues. The DNA of the CDR3 is TGCGCCAGCAGCCAGCGACGGACAGGGAGAAATGGCTACACCTTC. This codes for CASSQRRTGRNGYTF.

This clone was detected only once. The chain employs TRBV5-1 and TRBJ2-3, with 8 bases matching TRBD2. This CDR3 has 15 residues. The V gene end was trimmed by 2 bases and the J gene end by 2 bases; junction bases not matched to a gene: 4. The germline CDR1 and CDR2 sequences are SGHRS and YFSETQ. For the CDR3, the DNA is TGCGCCAGCAGCTTTAGCGGGGCGTACACAGATACGCAGTATTTT. It is translated as CASSFSGAYTDTQYF. Filled out from reference TRBV5-1 and TRBJ2-3, the complete variable domain reads KAGVTQTPRYLIKTRGQQVTLSCSPISGHRSVSWYQQTPGQGLQFLFEYFSETQRNKGNFPGRFSGRQFSNSRSEMNVSTLELGDSALYLCASSFSGAYTDTQYFGPGTRLTVL.

V and J are TRBV27 and TRBJ1-1; 10 bases agree with TRBD1. This CDR3 has 14 amino acids. The germline CDR1 and CDR2 sequences are MNHEY and SMNVEV (reference sequence). Unmatched junction bases numbered 6, after V lost 6 bases and J lost 5 bases. CDR3: CASSPGTGVTEAFF. The CDR3 bases are TGTGCCAGCAGCCCGGGGACAGGGGTTACTGAAGCTTTCTTT.

The CDR3 region has the DNA TGCGCCAGCAGCCAGGACTCACAAGAGACCCAGTACTTC. Translating gives CASSQDSQETQYF. The chain employs TRBV4-1 and TRBJ2-5, with a weak D call TRBD2 (5 bases). The V and J ends lost 3 bases and 2 bases respectively, with 7 bases between them. The CDR3 is 13 amino acids. CDR1 and CDR2 from the germline V gene are MGHRA and YSYEKL.

This chain links TRBV6-1 with TRBJ1-2; weak D call: TRBD1 (5 bases). CDR1 is MNHNS and CDR2 is SASEGT in the germline V gene. This CDR3 region has 14 residues. V gave up 3 bases and J gave up 3 bases, with 11 bases separating them. Here the CDR3 reads CASSDQGRDYGYTF. CDR3 DNA sequence: TGTGCCAGCAGTGACCAGGGTAGAGACTATGGCTACACCTTC.

This clone was counted a single time. The chain links TRBV5-1 to TRBJ2-1; D remains ambiguous. Per germline, CDR1 SGHRS and CDR2 YFSETQ. V gave up 4 bases and J gave up 8 bases, with 16 bases separating them. CDR3 length equals 14 residues. DNA of the CDR3: TGCGCCAGCAGCCCGGTAGATGGGCGTTATGAGCAGTTCTTC. Translated: CASSPVDGRYEQFF.